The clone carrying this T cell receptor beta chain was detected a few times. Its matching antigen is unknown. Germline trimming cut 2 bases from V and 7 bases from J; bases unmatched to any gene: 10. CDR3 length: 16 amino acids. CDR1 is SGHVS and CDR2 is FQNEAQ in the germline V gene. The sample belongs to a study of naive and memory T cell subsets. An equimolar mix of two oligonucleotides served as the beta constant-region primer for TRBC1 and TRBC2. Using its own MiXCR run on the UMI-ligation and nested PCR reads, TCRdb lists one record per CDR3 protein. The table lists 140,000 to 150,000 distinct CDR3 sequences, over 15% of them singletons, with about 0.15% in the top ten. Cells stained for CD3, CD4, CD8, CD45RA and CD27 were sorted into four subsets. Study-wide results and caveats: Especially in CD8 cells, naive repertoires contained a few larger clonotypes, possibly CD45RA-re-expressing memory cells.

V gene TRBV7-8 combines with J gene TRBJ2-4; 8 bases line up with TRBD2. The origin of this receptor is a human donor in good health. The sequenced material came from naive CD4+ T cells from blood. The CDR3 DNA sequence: TGTGCCAGCAGCTTAATCGCGGGAGGTCGAAAGAACATTCAGTACTTC. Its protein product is CASSLIAGGRKNIQYF. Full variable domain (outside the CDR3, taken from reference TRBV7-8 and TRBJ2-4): GAGVSQSPRYKVAKRGQDVALRCDPISGHVSLFWYQQALGQGPEFLTYFQNEAQLDKSGLPSDRFFAERPEGSVSTLKIQRTQQEDSAVYLCASSLIAGGRKNIQYFGAGTRLSVL.